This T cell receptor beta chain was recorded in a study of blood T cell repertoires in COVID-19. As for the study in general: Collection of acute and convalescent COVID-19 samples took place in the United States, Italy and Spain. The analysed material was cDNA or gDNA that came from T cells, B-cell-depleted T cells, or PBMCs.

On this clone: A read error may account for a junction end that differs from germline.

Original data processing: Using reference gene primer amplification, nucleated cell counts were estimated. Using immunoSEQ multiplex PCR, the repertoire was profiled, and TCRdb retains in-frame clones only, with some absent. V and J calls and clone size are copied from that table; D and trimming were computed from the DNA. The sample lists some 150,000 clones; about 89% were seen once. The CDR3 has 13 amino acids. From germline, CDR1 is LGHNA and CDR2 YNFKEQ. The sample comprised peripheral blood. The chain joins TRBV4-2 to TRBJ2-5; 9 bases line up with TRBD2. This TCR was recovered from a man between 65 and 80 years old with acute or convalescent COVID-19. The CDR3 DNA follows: TGTGCCAGCAGCCAAGTGACTAGCGGTACCCGGTACTTC. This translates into CASSQVTSGTRYF.